What follows is one T cell receptor beta chain and its context. Its target is unknown. The investigators amplified TCR beta CDR3 regions from RNA transcripts. TCR CDR3 underwent first-round RT-PCR with the HTBI primer set. Via MiXCR, TCRdb re-called the multiplex PCR reads, giving one row per CDR3 protein. The sample includes 640,000 or so distinct CDR3 sequences, 14% of them seen just once. Ophthalmopathy cases met thresholds of Clinical Activity Score at least 3, NOSPECS grade at least 4 and duration under 3 months. Patients with uncontrolled infections, other autoimmune diseases, pregnancy or lactation were excluded. The data were taken from a study of T cells in Graves' hyperthyroidism and ophthalmopathy. Study-level points and caveats: By a 13 V-J model, ophthalmopathy was set apart from stable hyperthyroidism.

The sequence came from a woman between 18 and 30 years old with Graves' ophthalmopathy. Sample: blood.

CDR3 DNA: TGTGCCAGCAGCCGAACCGGGACAGGGGGCAGGAGTCGAAGCAATGAGCAGTTCTTC. It translates to CASSRTGTGGRSRSNEQFF. This chain uses TRBV7-2 with TRBJ2-1, with 12 bases lining up with TRBD1. The CDR3 runs to 19 residues. The J segment lost 6 bases and the V segment lost 5 bases, leaving 17 bases of the junction unmatched. CDR1 SGHTA and CDR2 FQGNSA come from the germline V gene.